This TCR beta chain emerged from a study of cytomegalovirus exposure and HLA in healthy donors. V lost 2 bases, J lost 6 bases, and 13 bases lay in between. This CDR3 has 14 amino acids. Germline CDR1 is MNHNY and CDR2 is SVGAGI (reference sequence). This PCR relied on a set of 60 Vbeta primers and 13 Jbeta primers. Generated by immunoSEQ multiplex PCR, the TCRdb table keeps only in-frame clones and is missing some. The sample holds 100,000 to 150,000 clones, over 75% seen once. The sample was PBMCs. The J gene is TRBJ1-2, the V gene TRBV6-6; TRBD1 is a possible D gene (5 bases). The sequence came from a man aged 25-45 years in good health and CMV-seronegative. Here the CDR3 DNA reads TGTGCCAGCAGTTACCCAGGGAAAGCCGATGGCTACACCTTC. It codes for CASSYPGKADGYTF.